This T cell receptor (beta chain) stems from a study of spatial heterogeneity in lung cancer. This CDR3 spans 16 amino acids. Trimming took off 5 bases at V and 3 bases at J, with 18 bases between the two ends. This clonotype was seen a handful of times. Time point here: blood at routine non-recurrence follow-up after resection. From the 5' RACE reads, TCRdb called clonotypes with MiXCR, one entry per CDR3 protein. The sample lists fewer than 150,000 distinct CDR3 sequences; roughly 10% were seen once. The receptor was derived from a female donor with early-stage non-small cell lung cancer. The rearrangement joins TRBV12-3 or TRBV12-4 to TRBJ2-3, with D perhaps being TRBD1 or TRBD2 (6 bases each). Material: PBMCs, obtained at follow-up. CDR3 in DNA: TGTGCCAGCAGTCCCGAAGGGGGGACTTCTACAGATACGCAGTATTTT. Its protein is CASSPEGGTSTDTQYF.